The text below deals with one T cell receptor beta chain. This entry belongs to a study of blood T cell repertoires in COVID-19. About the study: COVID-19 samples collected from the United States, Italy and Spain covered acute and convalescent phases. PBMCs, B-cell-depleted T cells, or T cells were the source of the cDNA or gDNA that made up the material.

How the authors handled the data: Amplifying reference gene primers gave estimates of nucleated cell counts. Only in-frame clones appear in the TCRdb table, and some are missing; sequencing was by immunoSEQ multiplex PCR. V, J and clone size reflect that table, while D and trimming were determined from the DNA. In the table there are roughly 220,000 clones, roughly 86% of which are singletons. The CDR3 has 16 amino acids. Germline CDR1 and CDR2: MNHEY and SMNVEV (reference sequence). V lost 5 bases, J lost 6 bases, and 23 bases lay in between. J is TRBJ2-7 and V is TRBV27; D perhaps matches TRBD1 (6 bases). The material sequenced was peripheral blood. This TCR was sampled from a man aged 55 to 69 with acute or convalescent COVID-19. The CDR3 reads CASSQLPPGQVGEQYF. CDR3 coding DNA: TGTGCCAGCAGTCAATTACCCCCGGGACAAGTAGGCGAGCAGTACTTC.